The sequence of this T cell receptor beta chain was determined in a study of radiation and T cells in renal cell carcinoma. This CDR3 contains 14 residues. CDR1 is MNHNS and CDR2 is SASEGT in the germline V gene. V lost 11 bases, J lost 10 bases, and 21 bases lay in between. Treatment indicated: 15 Gy SBRT to primary tumor, nephrectomy 4 weeks later. About this clone: Its antigen is not identified.

The study, taken as a whole, reports: Tumor samples were small regions of around 0.94 g.

Clones were sequenced by immunoSEQ multiplex PCR, and TCRdb holds only the in-frame ones, with some missing. The sample gives about 20,000 clones, 55% to 65% of which show up once; around 12% is in the top ten. J is TRBJ1-6 and V is TRBV6-1; a weak D match, TRBD1 (6 bases). Here the sequenced sample was tumor tissue, taken from a patient whose treatment included radiotherapy and nephrectomy. The sequence derives from a woman in her sixties or seventies with renal cell carcinoma. This chain's CDR3 is CACETGQGNSPLHF. CDR3 nucleotides: TGTGCCTGTGAGACGGGACAAGGGAACTCACCCCTCCACTTT.